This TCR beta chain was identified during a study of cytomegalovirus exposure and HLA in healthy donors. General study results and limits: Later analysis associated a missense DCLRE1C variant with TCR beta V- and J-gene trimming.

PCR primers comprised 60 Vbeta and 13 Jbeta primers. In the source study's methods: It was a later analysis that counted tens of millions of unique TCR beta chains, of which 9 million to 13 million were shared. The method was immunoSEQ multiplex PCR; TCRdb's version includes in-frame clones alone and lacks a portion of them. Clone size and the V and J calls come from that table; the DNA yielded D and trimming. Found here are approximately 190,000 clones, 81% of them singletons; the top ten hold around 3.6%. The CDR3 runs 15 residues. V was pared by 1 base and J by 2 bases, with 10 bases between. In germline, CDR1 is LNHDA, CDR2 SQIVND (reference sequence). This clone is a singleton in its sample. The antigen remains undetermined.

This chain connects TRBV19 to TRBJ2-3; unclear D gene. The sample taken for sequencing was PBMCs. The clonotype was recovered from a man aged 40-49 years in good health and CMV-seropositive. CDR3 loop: CASSIGGRSTDTQYF. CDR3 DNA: TGTGCCAGTAGTATAGGTGGCAGATCCACAGATACGCAGTATTTT.